The present entry profiles one T cell receptor (beta chain) with its context. These data belong to a study of blood T cell repertoires in COVID-19. Across the study: Nucleic acid was either cDNA or gDNA, and it came from T cells, B-cell-depleted T cells, or PBMCs.

Study processing details: Reference gene primers were amplified, and this amplification served to estimate nucleated cell counts. Produced via immunoSEQ multiplex PCR; TCRdb's table is partial and in-frame only. D and trimming come from the DNA, and the V and J calls and clone size come from that table. The repertoire has approximately 230,000 clones, about 90% of them found once; the top ten carry around 3.3%. Per the germline V gene, CDR1 is SGHTA and CDR2 is FQGNSA. V gave up 4 bases and J gave up 0 bases, with 7 bases separating them. The CDR3 is made up of 14 amino acids. Sequenced material: peripheral blood. V usage is TRBV7-2 and J usage is TRBJ1-3; D remains ambiguous. This receptor was taken from a man aged 18-30 years with active or convalescent COVID-19. CDR3 DNA sequence: TGTGCCAGCAGCTCTCACAACTCTGGAAACACCATATATTTT. The encoded protein is CASSSHNSGNTIYF.